The 25 T cell receptor beta chains reported below all come from one sample, sequenced in a study of graft-versus-host responses after intestinal transplantation. Their target antigens are unknown. The data were produced by immunoSEQ multiplex PCR, yet TCRdb's version contains in-frame clones alone and is incomplete. The sample consists of about 88,000 clones, 85% to 95% of them appearing once. The sequencing here drew on unstimulated CD4+ T cells sorted from spleen or lymph node cells, taken before transplant. Receptor source: a human donor who was the organ donor for an intestinal transplant.

Regarding this clone: A junction boundary mismatches the germline segment, possibly from a read error. The chain employs TRBV19 and TRBJ2-3, with a possible D match to TRBD1 (6 bases). Per germline, CDR1 LNHDA and CDR2 SQIVND (reference sequence). The CDR3 contains 13 residues. The CDR3 DNA is TGTGCCAGTTGTATCAGGGGTGAAGATACGCAGTATTTT. Translating gives CASCIRGEDTQYF.

This chain links TRBV11-2 with TRBJ1-1; 8 bases agree with TRBD1. The J segment lost 0 bases and the V segment lost 4 bases, leaving 4 bases of the junction unmatched. This CDR3 region has 15 residues. CDR1 and CDR2 (germline): SGHAT, FQNNGV. CDR3 in amino acids: CASSSGQGMNTEAFF. In DNA, the CDR3 is TGTGCCAGCAGCTCCGGACAGGGAATGAACACTGAAGCTTTCTTT. The full variable domain, with the rest looked up from reference TRBV11-2 and TRBJ1-1, is EAGVAQSPRYKIIEKRQSVAFWCNPISGHATLYWYQQILGQGPKLLIQFQNNGVVDDSQLPKDRFSAERLKGVDSTLKIQPAKLEDSAVYLCASSSGQGMNTEAFFGQGTRLTVV.

This chain uses TRBV5-1 with TRBJ2-5; 7 bases map to TRBD2. With the DNA end fitting TRBJ2-7 better, the J assignment may be wrong. The V gene's germline CDR1 is SGHRS and CDR2 YFSETQ. The CDR3 totals 14 residues. CDR3 region: CASSLGGSSYEQYF. The CDR3 DNA is TGCGCCAGCAGCTTGGGCGGGAGCTCCTACGAGCAGTACTTC.

The CDR3 reads CASTQGLGGVQETQYF. For the CDR3, the DNA is TGTGCCAGCACCCAAGGCCTAGGGGGGGTGCAAGAGACCCAGTACTTC. The chain has TRBV11-2 and TRBJ2-5, with D perhaps matching TRBD2 (7 bases). The V gene's germline CDR1 is SGHAT and CDR2 FQNNGV. The length of the CDR3 is 16 residues. V lost 7 bases and J 2 bases, leaving 20 bases between the germline ends.

Here the CDR3 reads CSVTGGASNTEAFF. Here the CDR3 DNA reads TGCAGCGTAACAGGGGGCGCCTCGAACACTGAAGCTTTCTTT. The J gene is TRBJ1-1, the V gene TRBV29-1, with TRBD1 identical over 9 bases. V shed 6 bases and J 1 base; nucleotides not matched to a gene: 6. The length of the CDR3 is 14 residues. In germline, CDR1 is SQVTM, CDR2 ANQGSEA.

The chain carries TRBV10-3 and TRBJ2-7; 8 bases are a match to TRBD1. J gave up 3 bases and V 4 bases, and 5 bases lay outside the gene matches. Germline V CDR1 and CDR2: ENHRY, SYGVKD. This CDR3 has 14 amino acids. The CDR3 here is CAISVGQGNYEQYF. The CDR3 nucleotides read TGTGCCATCAGTGTCGGACAGGGTAACTACGAGCAGTACTTC.

The genes are TRBV6-6 and TRBJ1-6; D is possibly TRBD1 (6 bases). This CDR3 contains 13 residues. Germline-derived CDR1 and CDR2 are MNHNY and SVGAGI (reference sequence). V lost 0 bases and J 14 bases, leaving 11 bases between the germline ends. The CDR3 DNA sequence: TGTGCCAGCAGTTACTCACAGGGTATGGCCCTCCACTTT. The encoded protein is CASSYSQGMALHF.

The chain combines TRBV18 with TRBJ1-6, with D hard to call. The germline V gene has CDR1 KGHSH and CDR2 LQKENI. Trimming pared 6 bases from V and 6 bases from J, leaving 24 bases between. There are 18 residues in the CDR3. CDR3 nucleotide sequence: TGTGCCAGCTCCCCTCTCCAAGACAATCGGTTCAGTAATTCACCCCTCCACTTT. This translates into CASSPLQDNRFSNSPLHF.

This chain links TRBV5-1 with TRBJ1-4; a possible D gene is TRBD1 (5 bases). V lost 4 bases and J lost 0, with 13 bases in between. CDR1 and CDR2 from the germline V gene are SGHRS and YFSETQ. This CDR3 spans 16 amino acids. CDR3 DNA: TGCGCCAGCAGCCAGCGGGGGGACGCAACTAATGAAAAACTGTTTTTT. The encoded protein is CASSQRGDATNEKLFF. Supplemented by reference TRBV5-1 and TRBJ1-4, the full variable domain reads KAGVTQTPRYLIKTRGQQVTLSCSPISGHRSVSWYQQTPGQGLQFLFEYFSETQRNKGNFPGRFSGRQFSNSRSEMNVSTLELGDSALYLCASSQRGDATNEKLFFGSGTQLSVL.

The V call is TRBV5-5, the J call TRBJ1-5; TRBD1 matches at 7 bases. V was pared by 1 base and J by 0 bases, with 4 bases of the junction left unmatched. The CDR3 loop spans 16 amino acids. CDR1 SGHKS and CDR2 YYEKEE come from the germline V gene (reference sequence). The CDR3 coding sequence is TGTGCCAGCAGCTTGTTGGCAGGGGGTAGCAATCAGCCCCAGCATTTT. This codes for CASSLLAGGSNQPQHF. Combining the CDR3 with reference TRBV5-5 and TRBJ1-5 gives the whole variable domain DAGVTQSPTHLIKTRGQQVTLRCSPISGHKSVSWYQQVLGQGPQFIFQYYEKEERGRGNFPDRFSARQFPNYSSELNVNALLLGDSALYLCASSLLAGGSNQPQHFGDGTRLSIL.

This chain joins TRBV5-4 and TRBJ2-3; 12 positions agree with TRBD2. Losses at the gene ends were 4 bases for V and 1 base for J; bases not matched to a gene: 16. Per germline, CDR1 SGHNT and CDR2 YYREEE (reference sequence). The CDR3 runs 20 residues. CDR3 bases: TGTGCCAGCAGCCCAAGACTAGCGGGGGCTCCCCGAGGGGGCACAGATACGCAGTATTTT. It yields the protein CASSPRLAGAPRGGTDTQYF. The complete variable domain, with remaining parts taken from reference TRBV5-4 and TRBJ2-3, reads ETGVTQSPTHLIKTRGQQVTLRCSSQSGHNTVSWYQQALGQGPQFIFQYYREEENGRGNFPPRFSGLQFPNYSSELNVNALELDDSALYLCASSPRLAGAPRGGTDTQYFGPGTRLTVL.

The chain couples TRBV9 to TRBJ1-1; possible D gene TRBD1, 6 bases. The ends were cut back, 0 bases at V and 1 base at J, with 10 bases in the middle. From germline, CDR1 is SGDLS and CDR2 YYNGEE. The CDR3 has 15 residues. This CDR3 is CASSVDVGANTEAFF. For the CDR3, the DNA is TGTGCCAGCAGCGTAGATGTGGGGGCGAACACTGAAGCTTTCTTT.

The gene calls are TRBV5-5 and TRBJ1-1; D is unclear. The CDR3 has 14 residues. Germline CDR1 SGHKS, CDR2 YYEKEE (reference sequence). V dropped 1 base and J dropped 2 bases, with 9 bases sitting between them. The CDR3 DNA follows: TGTGCCAGCAGCTTGTACATCAGAAACACTGAAGCTTTCTTT. Translation gives CASSLYIRNTEAFF.

This CDR3 is CASSGGYGDEQFF. The CDR3 DNA is TGCGCCAGCAGCGGAGGTTATGGGGATGAGCAGTTCTTC. The chain recombines TRBV10-1 with TRBJ2-1, with D tentatively TRBD2 (5 bases). The CDR3 is 13 amino acids. Germline lookup yields CDR1 WNHNN and CDR2 SYGVQD (reference sequence). The V end was cut by 6 bases, the J end by 8 bases, with 14 bases between.

The rearrangement uses TRBV7-2 and TRBJ1-3; no clear D. The CDR3 length is 17 residues. V was trimmed by 1 base and J by 0 bases, leaving 13 bases between them. Per germline, CDR1 SGHTA and CDR2 FQGNSA. In DNA, the CDR3 is TGTGCCAGCAGCTTAGTTGGCATCTCGCTCTCTGGAAACACCATATATTTT. This translates into CASSLVGISLSGNTIYF.

The rearrangement joins TRBV5-1 to TRBJ2-5, with unresolved D. Trimming pared 4 bases from V and 4 bases from J, leaving 11 bases between. CDR3 size: 13 residues. The germline V gene has CDR1 SGHRS and CDR2 YFSETQ. The CDR3: CASSGGPRETQYF. The CDR3 region has the DNA TGCGCCAGCAGCGGTGGTCCGAGAGAGACCCAGTACTTC.

The V gene is TRBV30, the J gene TRBJ2-2, with D possibly matching TRBD2 (6 bases). The CDR3 sequence is 15 residues long. Trimming shortened V by 4 bases and J by 4 bases, and 16 bases separated the two germline ends. Looked up from germline, CDR1 is GTSNPN and CDR2 is SVGIG (reference sequence). CDR3 sequence reads: CAWNSGVIGTGELFF. Here the CDR3 DNA reads TGTGCCTGGAATTCGGGGGTGATCGGCACCGGGGAGCTGTTTTTT.

This chain links TRBV6-4 with TRBJ1-2; a weak D match, TRBD1 (5 bases). The V gene lost 2 bases and the J gene lost 5 bases, with 6 bases spanning the gap. The CDR3 covers 12 residues. Germline V gene data show CDR1 as MRHNA and CDR2 as SNTAGT. The CDR3 region has the DNA TGTGCCAGCAGTGACGGGGGATATGGCTACACCTTC. The encoded protein is CASSDGGYGYTF.

The V gene is TRBV18, the J gene TRBJ2-5; 9 nucleotides line up with TRBD1. With V trimmed by 1 base and J by 2 bases, 11 bases remained unmatched. This CDR3 has 18 residues. Germline V gene data show CDR1 as KGHSH and CDR2 as LQKENI. In nucleotides, the CDR3 is TGTGCCAGCTCACCACAGGCCCCACCGGGACAGGGACAAGAGACCCAGTACTTC. Translation gives CASSPQAPPGQGQETQYF. The variable domain in full, with the rest retrieved from reference TRBV18 and TRBJ2-5, is NAGVMQNPRHLVRRRGQEARLRCSPMKGHSHVYWYRQLPEEGLKFMVYLQKENIIDESGMPKERFSAEFPKEGPSILRIQQVVRGDSAAYFCASSPQAPPGQGQETQYFGPGTRLLVL.

This sequence joins TRBV25-1 and TRBJ2-7; tentatively, D is TRBD1 (6 bases). V was shortened by 2 bases and J by 2 bases, with 7 bases between the two germline ends. CDR1 is MGHDK and CDR2 is SYGVNS in the germline V gene. The CDR3 is 13 amino acids. This CDR3 is CASSEPGAYEQYF. In nucleotides, the CDR3 is TGTGCCAGCAGTGAACCAGGGGCCTACGAGCAGTACTTC.

The CDR3 coding sequence is TGTGCCAGCATAGAACCCAATCAGCCCCAGCATTTT. Its protein is CASIEPNQPQHF. V and J are TRBV6-1 and TRBJ1-5; D gene unclear. The CDR3 runs to 12 residues. V was trimmed by 7 bases and J by 3 bases, leaving 7 bases between them. Germline V gene data show CDR1 as MNHNS and CDR2 as SASEGT.

The chain joins TRBV5-3 to TRBJ2-3; 8 bases agree with TRBD2. TRBV5-3 falls under the ORF class, with uncertain function. CDR3 length equals 16 residues. J gave up 6 bases and V 4 bases, and 13 bases lay outside the gene matches. CDR3 region: CARSLRGGRSLDTQYF. Written as DNA, the CDR3 is TGTGCCAGAAGCCTCCGGGGGGGGCGAAGTTTGGATACGCAGTATTTT.

The V call is TRBV18, the J call TRBJ1-3; D might be TRBD1 (5 bases). The CDR3 extends over 14 amino acids. Germline values: CDR1 KGHSH, CDR2 LQKENI. Trimming cost V 3 bases and J 2 bases, with 8 bases left between them. The CDR3 sequence: CASSPQGPGNTIYF. The CDR3 DNA follows: TGTGCCAGCTCACCTCAGGGTCCTGGAAACACCATATATTTT.

The chain joins TRBV6-5 to TRBJ2-4; TRBD1 matches at 8 bases. The CDR3 sequence is 14 residues long. Germline V gene lookup returns CDR1 MNHEY and CDR2 SVGAGI. V trimming: 6 bases; J trimming: 7 bases; junction bases outside the gene matches: 8. CDR3 in DNA: TGTGCCAGCAGCCTGGACAGGGAGAGGAACATTCAGTACTTC. Amino acids: CASSLDRERNIQYF.

The V and J genes are TRBV6-1 and TRBJ2-5, with 8 positions matching TRBD1. The CDR3 runs 12 residues. Per germline, CDR1 MNHNS and CDR2 SASEGT. After removal of 9 bases from V and 1 base from J, the junction contained 1 base not matched to a gene. CDR3 coding DNA: TGTGCCAGTGGACAGGGCCAAGAGACCCAGTACTTC. It specifies CASGQGQETQYF.